This T cell receptor beta chain originates from a study of blood T cell repertoires in COVID-19. Self-reported history from a screening survey and questionnaire set each donor's cohort. This clone was detected only once. Trimming left V 8 bases short and J 9 bases short, with 23 bases between. The CDR3 contains 15 residues. Germline CDR1 reads MNHNY; CDR2 reads SVGAGI (reference sequence). In the source study's methods: Counts of nucleated cells, estimated from reference gene primer amplification, were obtained. Data came from immunoSEQ multiplex PCR; TCRdb stores just in-frame clones and leaves some out. Clone size and the V and J calls come from that table; the DNA yielded D and trimming. This sample has some 250,000 clones, with approximately 82% found just once.

The TCR was taken from a man in his forties who had recovered from COVID-19. The sequencing sample was made of PBMCs or T cells enriched from blood (not recorded which). The V and J genes are TRBV6-6 and TRBJ2-1, with a weak D call TRBD1 (6 bases). The CDR3: CASAPRDNRRGEQFF. CDR3 coding DNA: TGTGCCAGCGCCCCCCGGGACAATAGAAGGGGTGAGCAGTTCTTC.